These 5 T cell receptor beta chains were sequenced from one sample in a study of Ad26.COV2.S vaccination and SARS-CoV-2 variants. Stated treatment: some 20 received Ad26.COV2.S at low or high dose, single or two shots; 5 received placebo; per-sample allocation not given. After the first vaccine or placebo injection, samples were drawn on day 63. The assay was immunoSEQ multiplex PCR, and TCRdb's table has in-frame clones only and misses some. The sample comprises hundreds of thousands of clones, around 87% of which are singletons, and about 3% rests with the top ten. Sequencing used peripheral blood, obtained in a trial of Ad26.COV2.S vaccine versus placebo. All receptors come from a person aged 18 to 59 who received the Ad26.COV2.S COVID-19 vaccine or a placebo.

The DNA of the CDR3 is TGTGCCAGCAGTTCTCCAGGGGGGAACACCGGGGAGCTGTTTTTT. Amino acid sequence: CASSSPGGNTGELFF. V usage is TRBV6-5 and J usage is TRBJ2-2, with 7 bases aligning to TRBD1. V was pared by 4 bases and J by 1 base, with 3 bases of the junction left unmatched. CDR3 length: 15 amino acids. Looked up from germline, CDR1 is MNHEY and CDR2 is SVGAGI.

This clone was counted only a few times. The chain links TRBV7-9 to TRBJ2-3; possibly TRBD1 or TRBD2 for D (6 bases each). Trimming stripped 4 bases from V and 2 bases from J, with 10 bases between. Germline CDR1 and CDR2: SEHNR and FQNEAQ (reference sequence). This CDR3 region has 14 residues. The CDR3 protein is CASSWGDTTDTQYF. The CDR3 coding sequence is TGTGCCAGCAGCTGGGGGGACACCACAGATACGCAGTATTTT.

This clone was seen just once. This chain connects TRBV6-5 to TRBJ2-7, with 9 bases matching TRBD1. The ends lost 6 bases at V and 6 bases at J; junction bases unmatched: 12. This CDR3 spans 15 amino acids. CDR1 and CDR2 from the germline V gene are MNHEY and SVGAGI. The CDR3 region is CASRDDRGKAGEQYF. CDR3 coding DNA: TGTGCCAGCAGAGACGACAGGGGGAAGGCTGGCGAGCAGTACTTC.

This chain uses TRBV5-8 with TRBJ2-3; the D is unclear. V lost 4 bases to trimming and J lost 2 bases, with 14 bases between them. CDR1 and CDR2 from the germline V gene are SGHTS and YDEGEE. The CDR3 is 15 amino acids. The CDR3 coding sequence is TGTGCCAGCAGCCTGACCCCGACCCCCACAGATACGCAGTATTTT. Its protein is CASSLTPTPTDTQYF. The variable domain in full, with the rest retrieved from reference TRBV5-8 and TRBJ2-3, is EAGVTQSPTHLIKTRGQQATLRCSPISGHTSVYWYQQALGLGLQFLLWYDEGEERNRGNFPPRFSGRQFPNYSSELNVNALELEDSALYLCASSLTPTPTDTQYFGPGTRLTVL.

This clone was found a few times. This chain links TRBV19 with TRBJ1-6, with a tentative D call TRBD1 (5 bases). The CDR3 length is 16 residues. Germline lookup yields CDR1 LNHDA and CDR2 SQIVND (reference sequence). Trimming removed 4 bases from V and 8 bases from J, with 18 bases in between. The CDR3 is CASSTPRTLGDSPLHF. In DNA form, the CDR3 reads TGTGCCAGTAGTACCCCGCGGACACTGGGGGATTCACCCCTCCACTTT. Variable domain in full (rest from reference TRBV19 and TRBJ1-6): DGGITQSPKYLFRKEGQNVTLSCEQNLNHDAMYWYRQDPGQGLRLIYYSQIVNDFQKGDIAEGYSVSREKKESFPLTVTSAQKNPTAFYLCASSTPRTLGDSPLHFGNGTRLTVT.